The rows below give T cell receptor beta chains drawn from one sample of a study of metastatic and nonmetastatic thyroid tumors. TCRdb called clones again from the PCR reads with MiXCR. The table has roughly 34,000 clones, about a fifth seen once; the top ten hold over 2.5%. The sample taken for sequencing was tumor tissue. Every receptor here comes from a male donor with papillary thyroid cancer or a benign thyroid nodule (not recorded which). Some clones in this sample may be carry-over from other donors' samples. Both conserved end residues are part of each CDR3. Each record gives: D gene, clone size, J gene, V gene, CDR3 protein, CDR3 DNA. The D gene is left open where the match is weak. Clone size is stated in some rows and not others, as once, few, many or a class when expanded.

TRBD1 | many | TRBJ1-1 | TRBV7-9 | CASSRQGGTEAFF | TGTGCCAGCAGCCGACAGGGAGGAACTGAAGCTTTCTTT
TRBD1 | few | TRBJ1-1 | TRBV20-1 | CSARGQGKNTEAFF | TGCAGTGCTAGGGGACAGGGAAAGAACACTGAAGCTTTCTTT
TRBD1 | NA | TRBJ2-7 | TRBV7-2 | CASSPTGSPYEQYF | TGTGCCAGCAGCCCGACAGGGTCACCCTACGAGCAGTACTTC
NA | many | TRBJ2-2 | TRBV9 | CASSVGSRVTGELFF | TGTGCCAGCAGCGTTGGTAGCCGGGTCACCGGGGAGCTGTTTTTT
NA | NA | TRBJ2-3 | TRBV7-3 | CASSLSPGAGDTQYF | TGTGCCAGCAGTTTAAGCCCGGGGGCAGGAGATACGCAGTATTTT
NA | many | TRBJ2-3 | TRBV11-2 | CASSSRPDATQYF | TGTGCCAGCAGCTCGCGACCGGACGCTACGCAGTATTTT
NA | many | TRBJ2-7 | TRBV5-6 | CASSPQGHEQYF | TGTGCCAGCAGCCCGCAGGGCCACGAGCAGTACTTC
TRBD2 | many | TRBJ2-5 | TRBV28 | CASSRITAGLGETQYF | TGTGCCAGCAGTCGCATCACAGCGGGATTGGGAGAGACCCAGTACTTC
NA | many | TRBJ2-7 | TRBV2 | CASHLDVGSYEQYF | TGTGCCAGCCACCTCGACGTGGGCAGTTACGAGCAGTACTTC
NA | NA | TRBJ1-2 | TRBV20-1 | CSASHLHGGAEATGYTF | TGCAGTGCTAGCCATTTGCATGGAGGGGCGGAAGCAACTGGCTACACCTTC
TRBD2 | NA | TRBJ2-7 | TRBV20-1 | CSATSSLASSYEQYF | TGCAGTGCAACGTCGTCACTAGCGAGCTCCTACGAGCAGTACTTC
TRBD2 | NA | TRBJ2-7 | TRBV20-1 | CSGLLAGGPPQYF | TGCAGTGGACTACTAGCGGGAGGGCCTCCGCAGTACTTC
NA | NA | TRBJ2-3 | TRBV20-1 | CSASLAGGPPDTQYF | TGCAGTGCCTCACTAGCTGGTGGGCCTCCAGATACGCAGTATTTT
TRBD1 | many | TRBJ2-7 | TRBV5-1 | CASSLGWTGSSYEQYF | TGCGCTAGCAGCTTGGGGTGGACAGGCAGCTCCTACGAGCAGTACTTC
NA | NA | TRBJ1-6 | TRBV28 | CASSTGRSNSPLHF | TGTGCCAGCAGTACCGGGAGATCTAATTCACCCCTCCACTTT
NA | few | TRBJ1-3 | TRBV6-2/TRBV6-3 | CASSYQRQATGNTIYF | TGTGCCAGCAGTTACCAACGACAGGCTACTGGAAACACCATATATTTT
TRBD2 | NA | TRBJ2-1 | TRBV6-2/TRBV6-3 | CASSSRTSRAYNEQFF | TGTGCCAGCAGTTCACGGACTAGCAGGGCCTACAATGAGCAGTTCTTC
NA | NA | TRBJ2-3 | TRBV18 | CASSGAFTSGGTDTQYF | TGTGCCAGCTCAGGGGCCTTTACGAGTGGCGGCACAGATACGCAGTATTTT